This passage covers 14 T cell receptor beta chains from one sample sequenced in a study of CD8 T cells in Susac syndrome. Reverse transcription of roughly 0.45 to 1 ug RNA was carried out with random hexamers. TCRdb analysed the immunoSEQ multiplex PCR reads with MiXCR anew, one entry per CDR3 protein. The table records about 120,000 distinct CDR3 sequences, around 94% of them present only once. Sequenced: CD8+ T cells from PBMCs. These receptors came from a human donor with Susac syndrome.

The V gene is TRBV7-8, the J gene TRBJ1-4; possibly TRBD1 for D (5 bases). V was shortened by 5 bases and J by 5 bases, with 9 bases between the two germline ends. This CDR3 contains 13 residues. Germline V CDR1 and CDR2: SGHVS, FQNEAQ. CDR3 nucleotide sequence: TGTGCCAGCAGCCCTGACAGCAATGAAAAACTGTTTTTT. It translates to CASSPDSNEKLFF.

The rearrangement uses TRBV12-3 or TRBV12-4 and TRBJ2-1, with no clear D. This CDR3 is built from 14 residues. Trimming shortened V by 3 bases and J by 4 bases, and 10 bases separated the two germline ends. For the CDR3, the DNA is TGTGCCAGCAGTTTGTGGGCCCGATACAATGAGCAGTTCTTC. It translates to CASSLWARYNEQFF.

Only one count was recorded for this clonotype. The gene calls are TRBV24-1 and TRBJ1-1; no firm D call. Germline assignment: CDR1 KGHDR and CDR2 SFDVKD. V shed 1 base and J shed 10 bases, with 12 bases lying between them. The CDR3 totals 13 residues. DNA of the CDR3: TGTGCCACCAGTGATTTAAGGATGCGGGTAGCTTTCTTT. Its translation is CATSDLRMRVAFF.

V gene TRBV29-1 combines with J gene TRBJ1-1; no clear D. CDR1 and CDR2 (germline): SQVTM, ANQGSEA. This CDR3 region has 14 residues. V was trimmed by 0 bases and J by 1 base, leaving 9 bases between them. CDR3 sequence (DNA): TGCAGCGTTGAAGATCAAGCAGGGAACACTGAAGCTTTCTTT. As protein: CSVEDQAGNTEAFF.

The chain is built from TRBV25-1 and TRBJ1-5; 11 bases agree with TRBD1. The CDR3 extends over 17 amino acids. The ends lost 4 bases at V and 0 bases at J; junction bases unmatched: 5. Germline V gene sequence: CDR1 MGHDK, CDR2 SYGVNS. Here the CDR3 DNA reads TGTGCCAGCAGTGCCCCGGGACAGGGGGATAGCAATCAGCCCCAGCATTTT. This encodes CASSAPGQGDSNQPQHF.

The chain is built from TRBV20-1 and TRBJ1-1; weak D call: TRBD1 (5 bases). The ends were cut back, 6 bases at V and 4 bases at J, with 27 bases in the middle. Germline values: CDR1 DFQATT, CDR2 SNEGSKA (reference sequence). The CDR3 length is 17 residues. CDR3 loop: CSAPNYLDTQRGTEAFF. The CDR3 nucleotides are TGCAGTGCGCCCAACTATCTGGACACCCAAAGAGGCACTGAAGCTTTCTTT.

The chain joins TRBV28 to TRBJ1-2; no firm D call. Trimming shortened V by 6 bases and J by 0 bases, and 8 bases separated the two germline ends. Germline lookup yields CDR1 MDHEN and CDR2 SYDVKM. The CDR3 has 13 residues. CDR3 loop: CASRQTSNYGYTF. CDR3 nucleotide sequence: TGTGCCAGCAGGCAGACTTCTAACTATGGCTACACCTTC.

This chain joins TRBV4-3 and TRBJ2-1; TRBD2 is a possible D gene (7 bases). CDR1 LGHNA and CDR2 YSLEER come from the germline V gene. Deletions cut 3 bases from V and 8 bases from J, with 26 bases between. The CDR3 spans 18 residues. The CDR3 protein is CASSQGYRGARRHDEQFF. The CDR3 nucleotides read TGCGCCAGCAGCCAGGGGTATCGGGGGGCCAGGAGGCACGATGAGCAGTTCTTC.

The table lists this clonotype with a count of one. The V and J genes are TRBV20-1 and TRBJ2-2, with D tentatively TRBD2 (6 bases). CDR3 length: 14 amino acids. The V gene's germline CDR1 is DFQATT and CDR2 SNEGSKA (reference sequence). V was cut by 3 bases and J by 7 bases, with 15 bases left in between. DNA of the CDR3: TGCAGTGCTAGTAGTACGGGAGAGAGCGGGGAGCTGTTTTTT. This encodes CSASSTGESGELFF.

The gene calls are TRBV7-8 and TRBJ2-1, with 12 bases that match TRBD2. With V trimmed by 4 bases and J by 6 bases, 7 bases remained unmatched. The germline V gene has CDR1 SGHVS and CDR2 FQNEAQ. CDR3 length: 16 residues. The CDR3: CASSSYLLAGGNEQFF. Here the CDR3 DNA reads TGTGCCAGCAGCTCCTACTTACTAGCGGGGGGCAATGAGCAGTTCTTC.

The chain carries TRBV6-4 and TRBJ2-1, with D possibly being TRBD1 (6 bases). CDR3 length equals 16 residues. CDR1 MRHNA and CDR2 SNTAGT come from the germline V gene. V lost 0 bases and J lost 4, with 13 bases in between. CDR3 nucleotides: TGTGCCAGCAGTGACTCCCTGAACAGGGATTACAATGAGCAGTTCTTC. Encoded protein: CASSDSLNRDYNEQFF.

The chain is built from TRBV7-9 and TRBJ2-5; D unclear. Germline V gives CDR1 SEHNR, CDR2 FQNEAQ (reference sequence). The length of the CDR3 is 11 residues. Trimming left V 5 bases short and J 5 bases short, with 6 bases between. The CDR3 DNA is TGTGCCAGCAGCCGTATGGAGACCCAGTACTTC. Its translation is CASSRMETQYF.

The rearrangement joins TRBV4-1 to TRBJ2-5; D is possibly TRBD2 (6 bases). In germline, CDR1 is MGHRA, CDR2 YSYEKL. Trimming shortened V by 4 bases and J by 0 bases, and 6 bases separated the two germline ends. The CDR3 runs to 13 residues. The CDR3 nucleotides read TGCGCCAGCAGCCGGGGGGACCAAGAGACCCAGTACTTC. It yields the protein CASSRGDQETQYF.

This sequence joins TRBV7-9 and TRBJ2-7, with D tentatively TRBD1 (5 bases). Germline values: CDR1 SEHNR, CDR2 FQNEAQ (reference sequence). V was clipped by 8 bases and J by 1 base, with 9 bases between them. The CDR3 loop spans 12 amino acids. The CDR3 nucleotides read TGTGCCAGCGAAGGGGTTTCCTACGAGCAGTACTTC. Translation: CASEGVSYEQYF.